This TCR beta chain was sequenced in a study of T cell responses to AZD1222 COVID-19 vaccine. Study background: It was second doses at about 4 or about 12 weeks that were pooled.

Libraries were prepared by immunoSEQ multiplex PCR; TCRdb keeps only in-frame clonotypes and omits some of them. Altogether about 100,000 clones are present, approximately 91% being singletons, with the ten largest covering over 15%. The germline CDR1 and CDR2 sequences are MGHRA and YSYEKL. Deletions cut 3 bases from V and 3 bases from J, with 14 bases between. The CDR3 is 15 amino acids. The chain couples TRBV4-1 to TRBJ2-5; D is perhaps TRBD2 (6 bases). The input for sequencing was peripheral blood, taken on day 0 of AZD1222 vaccination. This clonotype was sampled from an adult in good health. In DNA form, the CDR3 reads TGCGCCAGCAGCCAGCTTGACTGGGGGGAAGAGACCCAGTACTTC. Translation gives CASSQLDWGEETQYF.